This T cell receptor beta chain came from a study of OX40 agonist ivuxolimab in advanced cancers. Whole-study context: The group had a mean age of about 60 years, ranged from about 20 to 80, and was roughly 83% male. Partial responses were achieved by three patients: one hepatocellular carcinoma, two cutaneous melanoma.

Assay used: immunoSEQ multiplex PCR; TCRdb lists only in-frame clones, some missing. The profile shows about 46,000 clones, 88% of them singletons. This clone showed up just once. This CDR3 comprises 14 residues. Trimming removed 6 bases at V and 4 bases at J, with 13 bases between. Germline lookup yields CDR1 SEHNR and CDR2 FQNEAQ (reference sequence). The V gene is TRBV7-9, the J gene TRBJ2-1, with a possible D match to TRBD1 (6 bases). This clonotype was obtained from an adult with an advanced solid tumor such as melanoma, head and neck, liver or kidney cancer. The specimen was CD4+ or CD8+ T cells sorted from blood, collected in a trial of the OX40 agonist ivuxolimab. The CDR3 protein is CASRPAGAYNEQFF. CDR3 sequence (DNA): TGTGCCAGCAGGCCGGCAGGGGCATACAATGAGCAGTTCTTC. The full variable domain, its missing parts supplied by reference TRBV7-9 and TRBJ2-1, is DTGVSQNPRHKITKRGQNVTFRCDPISEHNRLYWYRQTLGQGPEFLTYFQNEAQLEKSRLLSDRFSAERPKGSFSTLEIQRTEQGDSAMYLCASRPAGAYNEQFFGPGTRLTVL.